These T cell receptor beta chains were read from a single sample in a study of cytomegalovirus exposure and HLA in healthy donors. The data were produced by immunoSEQ multiplex PCR, yet TCRdb's version contains in-frame clones alone and is incomplete. In the table there are some 130,000 clones, over 60% of which are singletons. Material: PBMCs. These receptors were obtained from a female donor in good health and CMV-seropositive. CDR3s include the opening cysteine and the closing phenylalanine or tryptophan. D genes are given only for firm matches. Only part of the rows carry a size: once, few, many, or a class if the clone is expanded.

V,J,size,D,CDR3
TRBV5-4,TRBJ2-1,.,.,CASSKTGGGSYNEQFF
TRBV29-1,TRBJ2-3,.,TRBD2,CSVRSSGRTDTQYF
TRBV6-5,TRBJ1-2,once,.,CASSRGLLGGGYTF
TRBV19,TRBJ2-1,.,.,CASSIAQVLDNEQFF
TRBV5-4,TRBJ2-1,.,TRBD1,CASSRRDRISYNEQFF
TRBV4-1,TRBJ2-7,.,TRBD1,CASGEGTGGSYEQYF
TRBV18,TRBJ2-7,.,TRBD1,CASSTYRGHEQYF
TRBV19,TRBJ1-1,.,TRBD1,CASIADRVSFRAFF
TRBV19,TRBJ1-5,.,.,CASSIGTFIQPQHF
TRBV14,TRBJ2-7,.,TRBD1,CASSLDRADEQYF
TRBV30,TRBJ1-1,.,.,CAWSVLGAQGTEAFF
TRBV9,TRBJ2-1,few,.,CASSQSGEQFF
TRBV5-6,TRBJ2-7,.,.,CASSTISTYEQYF
TRBV6-1,TRBJ1-2,.,.,CASSENSRDGYTF
TRBV4-1,TRBJ2-7,.,.,CASSPTQEGRSYEQYF
TRBV4-1,TRBJ2-7,.,.,CASSQTGTRGGEQYF
TRBV29-1,TRBJ2-7,few,.,CSVDLGREEQYF
TRBV5-1,TRBJ2-1,.,TRBD2,CASSRLAGGAYNEQFF
TRBV5-8,TRBJ2-7,.,TRBD1,CASSLPGTGRYEQYF
TRBV5-1,TRBJ1-1,.,.,CASSSPQRGTEAFF
TRBV6-5,TRBJ2-1,.,TRBD1,CASSYSRDRNINEQFF
TRBV5-4,TRBJ2-3,once,.,CASSFGKADTQYF
TRBV18,TRBJ1-1,.,.,CASSPPNTKNTEAFF
TRBV10-3,TRBJ2-2,.,TRBD2,CAISESGGREGRTGELFF
TRBV15,TRBJ1-5,once,TRBD1,CATSRVGDRGNQPQHF
TRBV25-1,TRBJ1-1,once,.,CASSEWVGKSFF
TRBV7-3,TRBJ2-2,.,.,CASSLTGAGELFF
TRBV19,TRBJ2-5,.,.,CASTAQGFRETQYF
TRBV19,TRBJ2-1,.,.,CASSSRRYNDRVSEQFF
TRBV2,TRBJ2-3,.,TRBD1,CASIRTGATDTQYF
TRBV5-1,TRBJ1-4,.,TRBD1,CASSLGRQGQGEKLFF
TRBV5-6,TRBJ2-1,.,TRBD2,CASRAGTSSYNEQFF
TRBV30,TRBJ2-1,.,TRBD2,CAWSVPRSGSSYNEQFF
TRBV12-5,TRBJ2-3,.,TRBD2,CARSPKSGTSGASGDTQYF
TRBV7-2,TRBJ1-6,.,.,CASSLQKWSSPLHF
TRBV4-2,TRBJ2-3,few,.,CASSPSPSDTQYF
TRBV10-2,TRBJ2-5,.,TRBD2,CASSGGGVEETQYF
TRBV14,TRBJ2-7,few,.,CASSHRWRNPYEQYF
TRBV19,TRBJ1-4,.,.,CASGTGPTTNEKLFF